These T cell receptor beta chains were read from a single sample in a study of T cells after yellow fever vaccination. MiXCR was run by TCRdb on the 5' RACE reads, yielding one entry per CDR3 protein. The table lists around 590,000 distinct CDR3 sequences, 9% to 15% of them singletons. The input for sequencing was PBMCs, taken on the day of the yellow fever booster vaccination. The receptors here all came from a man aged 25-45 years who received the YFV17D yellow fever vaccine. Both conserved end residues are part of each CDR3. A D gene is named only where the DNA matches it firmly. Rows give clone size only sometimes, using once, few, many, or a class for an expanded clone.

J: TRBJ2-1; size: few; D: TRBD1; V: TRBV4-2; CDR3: CASSQPDRNEQFF; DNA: TGTGCCAGCAGCCAACCGGACAGGAATGAGCAGTTCTTC
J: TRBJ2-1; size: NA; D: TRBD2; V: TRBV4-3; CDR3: CASSQDPKGGLAGTNEQFF; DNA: TGCGCCAGCAGCCAAGATCCCAAGGGGGGACTAGCGGGAACGAATGAGCAGTTCTTC
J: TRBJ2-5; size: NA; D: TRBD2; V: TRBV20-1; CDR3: CSAKSGRPPLETQYF; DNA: TGCAGTGCAAAAAGCGGGAGGCCACCCCTTGAGACCCAGTACTTC
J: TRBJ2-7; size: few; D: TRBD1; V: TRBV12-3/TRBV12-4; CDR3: CASSTTGLEQYF; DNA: TGTGCCAGCAGTACGACAGGGCTCGAGCAGTACTTC
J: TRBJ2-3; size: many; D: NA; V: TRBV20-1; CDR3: CRVASTDTQYF; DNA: TGCAGGGTAGCCAGCACAGATACGCAGTATTTT
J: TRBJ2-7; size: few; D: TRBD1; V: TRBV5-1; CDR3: CASSFPGQGIYEQYF; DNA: TGCGCCAGCAGCTTTCCGGGACAGGGGATCTACGAGCAGTACTTC
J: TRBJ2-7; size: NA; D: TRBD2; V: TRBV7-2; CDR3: CASSLMREVSYEQYF; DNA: TGTGCCAGCAGCTTAATGCGGGAGGTTTCATACGAGCAGTACTTC
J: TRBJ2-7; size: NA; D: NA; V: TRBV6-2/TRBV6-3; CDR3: CASSYHGPIYEQYF; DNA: TGTGCCAGCAGTTATCACGGGCCTATCTACGAGCAGTACTTC
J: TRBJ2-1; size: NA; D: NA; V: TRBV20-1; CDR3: CSARGSGPFEYNEQFF; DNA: TGCAGTGCTAGAGGGAGCGGACCGTTTGAGTACAATGAGCAGTTCTTC
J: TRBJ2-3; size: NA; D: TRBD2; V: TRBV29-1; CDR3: CSVEQGAGADTQYF; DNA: TGCAGCGTTGAACAGGGAGCGGGAGCAGATACGCAGTATTTT
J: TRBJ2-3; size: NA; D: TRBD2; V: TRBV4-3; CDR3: CASSQDGSGSENTQYF; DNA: TGCGCCAGCAGCCAAGATGGTAGCGGGAGCGAGAATACGCAGTATTTT
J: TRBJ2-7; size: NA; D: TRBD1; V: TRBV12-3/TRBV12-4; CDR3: CASKRTGHQYEQYF; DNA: TGTGCCAGCAAACGGACAGGTCATCAATACGAGCAGTACTTC
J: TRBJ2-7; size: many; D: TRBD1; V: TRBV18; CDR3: CASSPGTGGDEQYF; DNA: TGTGCCAGCTCACCCGGGACAGGGGGTGACGAGCAGTACTTC
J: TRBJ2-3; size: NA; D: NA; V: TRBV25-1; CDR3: CASSAGSLLTDTQYF; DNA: TGTGCCAGCAGTGCAGGGAGCCTACTCACAGATACGCAGTATTTT
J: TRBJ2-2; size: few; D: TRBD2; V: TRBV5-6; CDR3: CASSPAGAGTGELFF; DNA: TGTGCCAGCAGCCCAGCGGGAGCGGGCACCGGGGAGCTGTTTTTT
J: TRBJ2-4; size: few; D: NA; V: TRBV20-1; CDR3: CSARDVGDIQYF; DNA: TGCAGTGCTAGAGACGTTGGGGACATTCAGTACTTC
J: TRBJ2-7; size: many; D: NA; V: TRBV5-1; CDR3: CASSPRGYEQYF; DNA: TGTGCCAGCAGTCCGAGGGGTTACGAGCAGTACTTC
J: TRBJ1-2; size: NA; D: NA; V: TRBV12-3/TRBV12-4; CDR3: CASGRGGYPYGYTF; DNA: TGTGCCAGCGGGAGGGGAGGCTACCCCTATGGCTACACCTTC
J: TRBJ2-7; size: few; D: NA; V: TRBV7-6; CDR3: CASSRGGTGYEQYF; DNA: TGTGCCAGCAGTCGTGGCGGGACGGGCTACGAGCAGTACTTC
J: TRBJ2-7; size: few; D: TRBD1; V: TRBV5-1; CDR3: CASSTGQAADEQYF; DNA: TGCGCCAGCAGCACCGGACAGGCCGCAGACGAGCAGTACTTC
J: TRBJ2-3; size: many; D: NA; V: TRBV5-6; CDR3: CASSFVDTNTDTQYF; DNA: TGTGCCAGCAGCTTCGTGGACACAAACACAGATACGCAGTATTTT
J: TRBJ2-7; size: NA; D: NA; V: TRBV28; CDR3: CASSSRTSPYEQYF; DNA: TGTGCCAGCAGTTCGCGAACTAGTCCATACGAGCAGTACTTC
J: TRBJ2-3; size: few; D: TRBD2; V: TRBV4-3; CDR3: CATGGGTDTQYF; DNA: TGCGCCACGGGAGGGGGCACAGATACGCAGTATTTT
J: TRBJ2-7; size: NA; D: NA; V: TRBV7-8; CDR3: CASSLGTAGYEQYF; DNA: TGTGCCAGCAGCCTTGGGACGGCGGGCTACGAGCAGTACTTC
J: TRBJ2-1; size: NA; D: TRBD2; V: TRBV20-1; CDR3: CSAVKPSGPRNEQFF; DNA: TGCAGTGCTGTGAAGCCTAGCGGCCCTCGCAATGAGCAGTTCTTC
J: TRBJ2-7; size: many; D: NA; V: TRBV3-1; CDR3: CASSQQPGAWEQYF; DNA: TGTGCCAGCAGCCAACAACCAGGGGCGTGGGAGCAGTACTTC
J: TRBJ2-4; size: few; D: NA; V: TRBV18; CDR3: CASSSDSNDIQYF; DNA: TGTGCCAGCTCATCGGACTCCAACGACATTCAGTACTTC
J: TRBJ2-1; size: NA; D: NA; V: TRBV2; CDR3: CASSRTFLAAGEQFF; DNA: TGTGCCAGCTCCCGGACCTTTTTAGCGGCGGGGGAGCAGTTCTTC
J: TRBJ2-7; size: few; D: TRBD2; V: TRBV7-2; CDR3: CASTSGGRTAYEQYF; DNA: TGTGCCAGCACATCCGGCGGGAGAACCGCCTACGAGCAGTACTTC
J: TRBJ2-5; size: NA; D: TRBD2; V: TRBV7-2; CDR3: CASSLALAAGEETQYF; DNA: TGTGCCAGCAGCTTAGCTCTGGCAGCGGGGGAAGAGACCCAGTACTTC
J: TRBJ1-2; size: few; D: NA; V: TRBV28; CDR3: CASSLHTNYGYTF; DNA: TGTGCCAGCAGTTTACACACTAACTATGGCTACACCTTC
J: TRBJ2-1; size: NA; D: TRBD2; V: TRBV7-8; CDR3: CASSPGAGLAANEQFF; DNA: TGTGCCAGCAGCCCGGGGGCGGGACTAGCGGCCAATGAGCAGTTCTTC
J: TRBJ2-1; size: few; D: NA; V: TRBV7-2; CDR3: CASSTTGTYYNEQFF; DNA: TGTGCCAGCAGCACTACCGGGACGTACTACAATGAGCAGTTCTTC
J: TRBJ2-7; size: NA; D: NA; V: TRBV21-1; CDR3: CASSDPGLAGDEQYF; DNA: TGTGCCAGCAGTGACCCCGGACTAGCGGGAGACGAGCAGTACTTC
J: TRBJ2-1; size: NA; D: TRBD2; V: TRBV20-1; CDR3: CSARAPGLAGANEQFF; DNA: TGCAGTGCTAGGGCCCCGGGACTAGCGGGAGCGAATGAGCAGTTCTTC
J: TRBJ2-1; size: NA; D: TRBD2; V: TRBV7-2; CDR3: CASSLKAGEYNEQFF; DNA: TGTGCCAGCAGCTTAAAAGCGGGAGAATACAATGAGCAGTTCTTC
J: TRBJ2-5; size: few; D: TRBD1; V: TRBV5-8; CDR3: CASSTGQLDGETQYF; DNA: TGTGCCAGCAGCACGGGACAGTTGGATGGGGAGACCCAGTACTTC
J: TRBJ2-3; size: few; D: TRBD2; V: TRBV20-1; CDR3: CSALGTSEGTDTQYF; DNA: TGCAGTGCTCTAGGGACTAGCGAAGGCACAGATACGCAGTATTTT
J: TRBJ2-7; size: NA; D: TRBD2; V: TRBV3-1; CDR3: CASSHTSGTTEQYF; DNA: TGTGCCAGCAGCCACACCTCCGGGACTACCGAGCAGTACTTC
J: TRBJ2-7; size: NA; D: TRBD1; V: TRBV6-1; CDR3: CATSKLGQGRDYEQYF; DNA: TGTGCCACCTCGAAACTTGGACAGGGACGTGACTACGAGCAGTACTTC
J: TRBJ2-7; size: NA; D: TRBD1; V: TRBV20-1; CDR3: CSARGGQVYYEQYF; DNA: TGCAGTGCTAGAGGGGGACAGGTTTACTACGAGCAGTACTTC
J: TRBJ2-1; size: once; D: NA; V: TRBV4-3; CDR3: CASSQGSSRYNEQFF; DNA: TGCGCCAGCAGCCAAGGGTCTAGTCGTTACAATGAGCAGTTCTTC
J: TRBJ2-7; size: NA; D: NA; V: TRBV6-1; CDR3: CASSEAQGGYEQYF; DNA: TGTGCCAGCAGTGAAGCCCAGGGTGGGTACGAGCAGTACTTC
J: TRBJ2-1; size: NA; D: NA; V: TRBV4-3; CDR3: CASSQGGNYYNEQFF; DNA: TGCGCCAGCAGCCAAGGTGGGAACTATTACAATGAGCAGTTCTTC
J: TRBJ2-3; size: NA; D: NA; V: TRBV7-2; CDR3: CASSRPRQPTDTQYF; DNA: TGTGCCAGCAGCCGACCCCGACAGCCCACAGATACGCAGTATTTT
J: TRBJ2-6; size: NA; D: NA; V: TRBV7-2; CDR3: CASSDPRRAGANVLTF; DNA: TGTGCCAGCAGCGACCCCCGCCGGGCTGGGGCCAACGTCCTGACTTTC
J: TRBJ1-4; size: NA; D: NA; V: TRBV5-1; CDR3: CASSLDSYNEKLFF; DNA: TGCGCCAGCAGCTTGGACAGCTATAATGAAAAACTGTTTTTT
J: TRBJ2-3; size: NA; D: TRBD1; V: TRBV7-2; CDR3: CASSPRQGLDTQYF; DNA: TGTGCCAGCAGCCCTAGACAGGGCCTTGATACGCAGTATTTT
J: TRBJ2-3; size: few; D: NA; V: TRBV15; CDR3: CATSRVSLDYWGSTDTQYF; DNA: TGTGCCACCAGCAGAGTCTCCCTGGACTACTGGGGGAGCACAGATACGCAGTATTTT
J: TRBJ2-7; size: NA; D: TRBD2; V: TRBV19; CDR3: CASSEVLSSGYEQYF; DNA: TGTGCCAGTAGCGAAGTCCTTTCTAGCGGCTACGAGCAGTACTTC
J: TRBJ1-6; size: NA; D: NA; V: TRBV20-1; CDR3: CSASGGYLSSYNSPLHF; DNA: TGCAGTGCTAGTGGGGGATATCTTAGCTCCTATAATTCACCCCTCCACTTT
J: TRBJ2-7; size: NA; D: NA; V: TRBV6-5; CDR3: CASSSYRDTYEQYF; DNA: TGTGCCAGCAGTTCATACCGGGACACCTACGAGCAGTACTTC
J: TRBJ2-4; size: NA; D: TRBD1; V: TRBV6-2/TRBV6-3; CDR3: CASRQGWENIQYF; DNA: TGTGCCAGCAGACAGGGGTGGGAGAACATTCAGTACTTC